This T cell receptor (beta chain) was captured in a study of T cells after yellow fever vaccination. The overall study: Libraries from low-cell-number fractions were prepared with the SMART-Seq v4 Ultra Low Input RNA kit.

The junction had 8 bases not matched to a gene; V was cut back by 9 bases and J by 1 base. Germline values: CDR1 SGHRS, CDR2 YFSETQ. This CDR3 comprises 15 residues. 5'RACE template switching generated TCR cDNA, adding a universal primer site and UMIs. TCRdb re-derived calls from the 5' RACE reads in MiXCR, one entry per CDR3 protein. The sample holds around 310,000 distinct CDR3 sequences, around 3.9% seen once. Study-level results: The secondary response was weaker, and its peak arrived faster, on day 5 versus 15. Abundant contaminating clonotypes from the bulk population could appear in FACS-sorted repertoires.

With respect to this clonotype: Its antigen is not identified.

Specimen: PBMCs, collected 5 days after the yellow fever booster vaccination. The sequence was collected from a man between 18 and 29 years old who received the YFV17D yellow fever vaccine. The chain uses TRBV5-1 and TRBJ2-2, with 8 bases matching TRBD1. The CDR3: CATTWDRMNTGELFF. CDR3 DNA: TGCGCCACCACCTGGGACAGGATGAACACCGGGGAGCTGTTTTTT.